This T cell receptor beta chain came from a study of beta chain features in type 1 diabetes. As every portion of the isolated RNA was reverse transcribed, the sequencing read expressed TCRB transcripts. Clones were read by immunoSEQ multiplex PCR, and TCRdb kept only the in-frame ones, dropping some. The sample lists some 900,000 clones, about a sixth occurring once. The germline V gene encodes CDR1 SEHNR and CDR2 FQNEAQ (reference sequence). The CDR3 totals 17 residues. Trimming removed 5 bases from V and 0 bases from J, with 20 bases in between. Each of the sorted populations had a purity greater than 95%.

The chain couples TRBV7-9 to TRBJ2-7; possible D gene TRBD2, 5 bases. Input material: naive CD4+ T cells from blood. This sequence was found in a woman aged 18 to 35 in good health. In DNA, the CDR3 is TGTGCCAGCAGCCCCGGTTGGGCCAGGACTTCCTCCTACGAGCAGTACTTC. Encoded protein: CASSPGWARTSSYEQYF.